These 7 T cell receptor beta chains originate from one sample sequenced in a study of blood T cell repertoires in COVID-19. The repertoire was sequenced with immunoSEQ multiplex PCR; TCRdb's copy has only in-frame clones and lacks some. The sample contains 350,000 to 450,000 clones, around 87% of which appear only once. Sequenced: PBMCs or T cells enriched from blood (not recorded which). All receptors come from a man in his forties or fifties in a cohort exposed to, infected with or recovered from COVID-19 (not recorded which).

In the case of this clone: Other DNA sequences from this sample encode an identical CDR3 as well. The V call is TRBV7-2, the J call TRBJ2-7, with D possibly matching TRBD1 (5 bases). Trimming cost V 4 bases and J 0 bases, with 10 bases left between them. The CDR3 has 14 amino acids. The germline gives CDR1 SGHTA, CDR2 FQGNSA. CDR3 nucleotides: TGTGCCAGCAGCTCCCAGGGCAGCTCCTACGAGCAGTACTTC. Protein product: CASSSQGSSYEQYF. The full variable domain, in which reference TRBV7-2 and TRBJ2-7 provide the parts outside the CDR3, is GAGVSQSPSNKVTEKGKDVELRCDPISGHTALYWYRQSLGQGLEFLIYFQGNSAPDKSGLPSDRFSAERTGGSVSTLTIQRTQQEDSAVYLCASSSQGSSYEQYFGPGTRLTVT.

This chain uses TRBV18 with TRBJ1-5, with 7 bases aligning to TRBD1. The CDR3 runs 15 residues. Losses at the gene ends were 3 bases for V and 4 bases for J; bases not matched to a gene: 6. Germline assignment: CDR1 KGHSH and CDR2 LQKENI. The CDR3 coding sequence is TGTGCCAGCTCACCCTCGGACAGGACGAATCAGCCCCAGCATTTT. This encodes CASSPSDRTNQPQHF.

The count of this clone is one. This chain joins TRBV2 and TRBJ1-6; D gene unclear. Germline assignment: CDR1 SNHLY and CDR2 FYNNEI. This CDR3 is 15 amino acids long. V was shortened by 7 bases and J by 7 bases, with 17 bases between the two germline ends. In nucleotides, the CDR3 is TGTGCCAGCACCCGCCAGGCCGCCTGGAATTCACCCCTCCACTTT. Encoded protein: CASTRQAAWNSPLHF. The whole variable domain, remainder taken from reference TRBV2 and TRBJ1-6, is EPEVTQTPSHQVTQMGQEVILRCVPISNHLYFYWYRQILGQKVEFLVSFYNNEISEKSEIFDDQFSVERPDGSNFTLKIRSTKLEDSAMYFCASTRQAAWNSPLHFGNGTRLTVT.

The chain joins TRBV7-9 to TRBJ1-1; no clear D gene. V was pared by 1 base and J by 4 bases, with 7 bases between. From germline, CDR1 is SEHNR and CDR2 FQNEAQ (reference sequence). The CDR3 is 13 amino acids. The chain's CDR3 is CASSLVSGTEAFF. CDR3 coding DNA: TGTGCCAGCAGCTTAGTTTCGGGCACTGAAGCTTTCTTT.

The chain recombines TRBV10-3 with TRBJ1-1; possible D gene TRBD1, 5 bases. Germline V CDR1 and CDR2: ENHRY, SYGVKD. This CDR3 region has 16 residues. Between the trimmed V and J ends, which lost 11 bases and 0 bases, there was a span of 22 bases. The CDR3 protein is CAAGDGAPRMNTEAFF. The CDR3, as DNA: TGTGCCGCGGGGGACGGGGCCCCTAGGATGAACACTGAAGCTTTCTTT.

CDR3 sequence reads: CASSLPGFYSNQPQHF. CDR3 DNA sequence: TGTGCCAGCAGCTTGCCAGGGTTTTATAGCAATCAGCCCCAGCATTTT. This rearrangement joins TRBV5-5 to TRBJ1-5; weak D call: TRBD1 (5 bases). The CDR3 length is 16 residues. The ends were cut back, 1 base at V and 0 bases at J, with 11 bases in the middle. Germline loops: CDR1 SGHKS, CDR2 YYEKEE (reference sequence).

The rearrangement uses TRBV5-5 and TRBJ1-5; D uncertain. Germline CDR1 reads SGHKS; CDR2 reads YYEKEE (reference sequence). This CDR3 has 14 amino acids. Trimming stripped 1 base from V and 3 bases from J, with 8 bases between. CDR3 nucleotide sequence: TGTGCCAGCAGCTTGCGGGAAGTCAATCAGCCCCAGCATTTT. Protein: CASSLREVNQPQHF.